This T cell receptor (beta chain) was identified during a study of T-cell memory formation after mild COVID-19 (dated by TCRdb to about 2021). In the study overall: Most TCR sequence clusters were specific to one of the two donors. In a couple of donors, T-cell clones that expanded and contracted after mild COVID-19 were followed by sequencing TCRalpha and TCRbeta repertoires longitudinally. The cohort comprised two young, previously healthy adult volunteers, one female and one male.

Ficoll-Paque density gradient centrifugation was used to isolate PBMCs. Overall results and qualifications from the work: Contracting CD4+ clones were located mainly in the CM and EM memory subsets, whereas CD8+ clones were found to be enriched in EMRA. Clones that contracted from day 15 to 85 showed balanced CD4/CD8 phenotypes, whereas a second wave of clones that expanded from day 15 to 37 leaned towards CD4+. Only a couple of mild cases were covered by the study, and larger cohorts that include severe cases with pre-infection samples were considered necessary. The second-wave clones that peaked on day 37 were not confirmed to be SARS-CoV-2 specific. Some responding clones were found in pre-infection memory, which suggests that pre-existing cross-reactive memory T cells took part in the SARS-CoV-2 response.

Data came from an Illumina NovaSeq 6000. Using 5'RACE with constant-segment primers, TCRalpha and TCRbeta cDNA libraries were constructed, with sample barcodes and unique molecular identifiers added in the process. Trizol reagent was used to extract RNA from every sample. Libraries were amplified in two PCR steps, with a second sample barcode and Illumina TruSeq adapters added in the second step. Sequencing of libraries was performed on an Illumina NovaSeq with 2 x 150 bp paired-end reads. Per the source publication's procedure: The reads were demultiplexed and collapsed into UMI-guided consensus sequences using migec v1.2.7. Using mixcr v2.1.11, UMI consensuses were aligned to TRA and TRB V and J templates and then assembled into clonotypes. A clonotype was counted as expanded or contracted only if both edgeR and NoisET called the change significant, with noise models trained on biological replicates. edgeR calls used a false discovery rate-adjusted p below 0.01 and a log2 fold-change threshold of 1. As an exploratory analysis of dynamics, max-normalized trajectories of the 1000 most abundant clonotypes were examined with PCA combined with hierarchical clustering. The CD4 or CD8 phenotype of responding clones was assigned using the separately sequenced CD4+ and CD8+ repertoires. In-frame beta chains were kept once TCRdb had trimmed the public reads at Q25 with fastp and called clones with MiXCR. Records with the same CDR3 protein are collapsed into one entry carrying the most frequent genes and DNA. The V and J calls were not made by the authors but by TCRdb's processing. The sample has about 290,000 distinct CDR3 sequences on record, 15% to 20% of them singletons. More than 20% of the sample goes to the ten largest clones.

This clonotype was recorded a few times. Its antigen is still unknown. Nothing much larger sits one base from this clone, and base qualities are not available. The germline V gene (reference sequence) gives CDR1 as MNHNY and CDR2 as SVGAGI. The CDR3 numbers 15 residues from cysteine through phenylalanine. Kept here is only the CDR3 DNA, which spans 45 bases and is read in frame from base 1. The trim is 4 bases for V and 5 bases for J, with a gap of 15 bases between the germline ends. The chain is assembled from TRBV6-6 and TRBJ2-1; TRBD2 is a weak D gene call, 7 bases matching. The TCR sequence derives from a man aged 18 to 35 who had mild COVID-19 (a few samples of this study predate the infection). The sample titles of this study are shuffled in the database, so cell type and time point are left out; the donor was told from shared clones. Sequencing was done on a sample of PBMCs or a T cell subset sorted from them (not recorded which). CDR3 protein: CASSSARGPHNEQFF. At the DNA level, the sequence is TGTGCCAGCAGTTCCGCGCGGGGGCCACACAATGAGCAGTTCTTC.